This T cell receptor (beta chain) is drawn from a study of cytomegalovirus exposure and HLA in healthy donors. Study-level information: Genotyping showed approximately 81% of 398 donors falling in the Caucasian-associated ancestry cluster. Regarding the study as a whole: In an earlier analysis, about 90% or about 30%: the productive usage of most TCR beta V segments.

The PCR contained 60 Vbeta and 13 Jbeta primers. TCRdb's table, derived via immunoSEQ multiplex PCR, lists solely in-frame clones and lacks some. The table includes about 150,000 clones, about three fifths detected once. About this clone itself: The antigen remains unidentified.

The CDR3 covers 13 residues. Unmatched junction bases numbered 7, after V lost 8 bases and J lost 0 bases. The germline CDR1 and CDR2 sequences are SQVTM and ANQGSEA. The TCR originated in a woman aged 25 to 45 in good health and CMV-seropositive. The chain links TRBV29-1 to TRBJ2-7; 7 bases are shared with TRBD2. Sequenced: PBMCs. As DNA, the CDR3 is TGCAGCACAGGTGGCGGGGGCTCCTACGAGCAGTACTTC. Residues: CSTGGGGSYEQYF.